This T cell receptor (beta chain) was captured in a study of somatic mutations in cytotoxic T cells in rheumatoid arthritis. Of the blood donors acting as healthy controls, less than 60% were female, and their median age was approximately 56 years (range roughly 21-75). Researchers isolated CD4+ and CD8+ cells by positive magnetic bead selection and then checked their purity by flow cytometry. With 3 bases removed from V and 0 bases from J, the gap between germline ends came to 6 bases. The germline gives CDR1 MGHRA, CDR2 YSYEKL. This CDR3 is built from 14 residues. Produced via immunoSEQ multiplex PCR; TCRdb's table is partial and in-frame only. The data hold over 8,000 clones, with around 81% observed a single time. General observations from the study: Over 20% of CD8+ cells belonged to the largest CD8+ clone in about an eighth of the 65 patients.

This clone turned up a few times. Its cognate antigen is unknown. With a far larger clone one base away, a read error is the likely cause. The same CDR3 arises from other DNA sequences in this sample as well. Sequences were obtained from CD8+ T cells sorted from blood. The V and J genes are TRBV4-1 and TRBJ2-1; D unclear. This sequence originates from a woman between 50 and 59 years old in good health. CDR3 bases: TGCGCCAGCAGCCAGGGCACCTCCTACAATGAGCAGTTCTTC. Translation gives CASSQGTSYNEQFF.